This is a list of T cell receptor beta chains from one sample in a study of T cells in Graves' hyperthyroidism and ophthalmopathy. One entry per CDR3 protein, called by TCRdb with MiXCR from the multiplex PCR reads. Of 600,000 or so distinct CDR3 sequences listed, around 45% were seen once; the top ten hold approximately 8.2%. The sample comprised peripheral blood or thyroid tissue (not recorded which). These receptors were taken from a woman between 18 and 29 years old with Graves' hyperthyroidism. The CDR3 runs from the conserved cysteine through the conserved F or W. Fields, in order: J gene, V gene, D gene, clone size, CDR3 protein, CDR3 DNA. A D gene is named only where the DNA matches it firmly. Clone size is shown for a subset of rows, as once, few, many or a class of expanded clone.

J gene: TRBJ2-2
V gene: TRBV2
D gene: .
clone size: .
CDR3 protein: CAIPNQWESTGELFF
CDR3 DNA: TGTGCCATTCCGAACCAGTGGGAGAGCACCGGGGAGCTGTTTTTT

J gene: TRBJ2-5
V gene: TRBV7-9
D gene: TRBD1
clone size: .
CDR3 protein: CASSHGTANSETQYF
CDR3 DNA: TGTGCCAGCAGCCACGGGACAGCCAACTCAGAGACCCAGTACTTC

J gene: TRBJ2-7
V gene: TRBV7-8
D gene: .
clone size: .
CDR3 protein: CASSLVFSGNYEQYF
CDR3 DNA: TGTGCCAGCAGCTTAGTATTTAGCGGTAACTACGAGCAGTACTTC

J gene: TRBJ1-5
V gene: TRBV15
D gene: TRBD1
clone size: many
CDR3 protein: CATSRDLGGGQPQHF
CDR3 DNA: TGTGCCACCAGCAGAGATTTAGGGGGCGGACAGCCCCAGCATTTT

J gene: TRBJ1-6
V gene: TRBV12-3/TRBV12-4
D gene: .
clone size: .
CDR3 protein: CASSLAHGGLLLHF
CDR3 DNA: TGTGCCAGCAGTTTAGCGCACGGGGGCTTACTCCTCCACTTT

J gene: TRBJ1-2
V gene: TRBV24-1
D gene: TRBD1
clone size: .
CDR3 protein: CATSDPFRTGGYGYTF
CDR3 DNA: TGTGCCACCAGTGATCCCTTTCGGACAGGGGGGTATGGCTACACCTTC

J gene: TRBJ1-1
V gene: TRBV10-3
D gene: TRBD1
clone size: .
CDR3 protein: CAITTGGITEAFF
CDR3 DNA: TGTGCCATCACTACAGGGGGAATCACTGAAGCTTTCTTT

J gene: TRBJ1-5
V gene: TRBV12-3/TRBV12-4
D gene: .
clone size: many
CDR3 protein: CASSFRAGDQPQHF
CDR3 DNA: TGTGCCAGCAGTTTTAGGGCAGGCGATCAGCCCCAGCATTTT

J gene: TRBJ2-7
V gene: TRBV20-1
D gene: TRBD2
clone size: few
CDR3 protein: CSAKMRGTSYEQYF
CDR3 DNA: TGCAGTGCTAAGATGCGGGGGACCTCCTACGAGCAGTACTTC

J gene: TRBJ1-1
V gene: TRBV24-1
D gene: .
clone size: few
CDR3 protein: CATSDLKGSGEAFF
CDR3 DNA: TGTGCCACCAGTGATTTAAAGGGCTCCGGTGAAGCTTTCTTT

J gene: TRBJ2-7
V gene: TRBV7-9
D gene: .
clone size: few
CDR3 protein: CASSYLGRISYEQYF
CDR3 DNA: TGTGCCAGCAGTTACCTTGGCAGGATCTCCTACGAGCAGTACTTC

J gene: TRBJ1-1
V gene: TRBV20-1
D gene: .
clone size: few
CDR3 protein: CSASPGRGSTEAFF
CDR3 DNA: TGCAGTGCTAGCCCGGGGCGTGGAAGCACTGAAGCTTTCTTT

J gene: TRBJ1-2
V gene: TRBV10-3
D gene: .
clone size: .
CDR3 protein: CAISSSQGQLPSSYGYTF
CDR3 DNA: TGTGCCATCAGCTCCTCCCAAGGACAGTTGCCCTCATCTTATGGCTACACCTTC

J gene: TRBJ2-2
V gene: TRBV2
D gene: TRBD2
clone size: .
CDR3 protein: CASTPTSAWSGTGELFF
CDR3 DNA: TGTGCCAGCACCCCGACTAGCGCCTGGTCAGGCACCGGGGAGCTGTTTTTT

J gene: TRBJ1-2
V gene: TRBV15
D gene: .
clone size: many
CDR3 protein: CATSNREPPGSGYTF
CDR3 DNA: TGTGCCACCAGCAACCGGGAGCCCCCTGGGTCTGGCTACACCTTC